Sequencing of this T cell receptor (beta chain) was carried out in a study of OX40 agonist ivuxolimab in advanced cancers. Some clones are missing from TCRdb's copy, which holds only in-frame ones; the method was immunoSEQ multiplex PCR. There are fewer than 45,000 clones in the sample; over 80% occur only once, and less than 3% lies in the top ten. This CDR3 comprises 14 residues. Germline CDR1 and CDR2: SGDLS and YYNGEE. The J segment lost 5 bases and the V segment lost 6 bases, leaving 6 bases of the junction unmatched. The input for sequencing was CD4+ or CD8+ T cells sorted from blood, taken in a trial of the OX40 agonist ivuxolimab. The receptor was derived from an adult with an advanced solid tumor such as melanoma, head and neck, liver or kidney cancer. The rearrangement uses TRBV9 and TRBJ2-2; 8 nucleotides align to TRBD1. The CDR3 bases are TGTGCCAGCACCACAGGGGGTGGGACCGGGGAGCTGTTTTTT. It is translated as CASTTGGGTGELFF.